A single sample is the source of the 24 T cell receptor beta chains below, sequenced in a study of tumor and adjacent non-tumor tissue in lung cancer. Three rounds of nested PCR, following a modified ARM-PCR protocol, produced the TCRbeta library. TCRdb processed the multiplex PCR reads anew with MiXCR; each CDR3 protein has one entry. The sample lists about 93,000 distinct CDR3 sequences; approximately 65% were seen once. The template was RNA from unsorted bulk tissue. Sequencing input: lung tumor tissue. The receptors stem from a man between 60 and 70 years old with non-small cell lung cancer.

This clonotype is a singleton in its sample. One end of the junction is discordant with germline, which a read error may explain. The CDR3 reads CASSYSRTSVSNEQFF. The DNA of the CDR3 is TGTGCCAGCAGTTACTCGAGGACTAGCGTGAGTAATGAGCAATTCTTC. V gene TRBV6-6 combines with J gene TRBJ2-1; 9 positions match TRBD2. The CDR3 totals 16 residues. CDR1 is MNHNY, CDR2 SVGAGI, per germline (reference sequence).

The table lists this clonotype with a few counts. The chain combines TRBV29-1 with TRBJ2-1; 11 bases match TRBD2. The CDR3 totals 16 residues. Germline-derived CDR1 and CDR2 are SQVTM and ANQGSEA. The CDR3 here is CIIARSSSGLAGEQFF. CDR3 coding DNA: TGCATCATTGCCCGATCTAGCTCCGGACTAGCGGGCGAGCAGTTCTTC.

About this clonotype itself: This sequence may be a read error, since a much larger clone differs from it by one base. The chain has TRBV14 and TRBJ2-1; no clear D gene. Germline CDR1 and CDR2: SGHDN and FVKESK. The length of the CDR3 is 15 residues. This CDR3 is CVSSQGGRGYNEQFF. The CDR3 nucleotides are TGTGTCAGCAGCCAAGGCGGTAGAGGCTACAATGAGCAGTTCTTC.

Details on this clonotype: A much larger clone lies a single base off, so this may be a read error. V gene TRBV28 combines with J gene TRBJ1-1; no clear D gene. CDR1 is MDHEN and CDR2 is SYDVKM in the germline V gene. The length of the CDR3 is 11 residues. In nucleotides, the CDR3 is TGTGCCAGCACCCTGACAACTGGAGCTTTCTTT. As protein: CASTLTTGAFF.

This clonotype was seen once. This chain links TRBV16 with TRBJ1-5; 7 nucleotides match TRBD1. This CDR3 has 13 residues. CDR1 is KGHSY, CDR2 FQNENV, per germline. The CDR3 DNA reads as TGTTTCAGCACCCGACAGGGCGGTCAGCCCCAGCATTTT. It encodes CFSTRQGGQPQHF.

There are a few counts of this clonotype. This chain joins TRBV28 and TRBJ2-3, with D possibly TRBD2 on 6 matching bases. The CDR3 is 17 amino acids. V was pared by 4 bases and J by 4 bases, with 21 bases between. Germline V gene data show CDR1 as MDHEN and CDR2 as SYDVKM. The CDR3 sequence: CASSSSYSTGAADTQYF. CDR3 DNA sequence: TGTGCCAGCAGTTCTTCTTATTCAACGGGAGCCGCAGATACGCAGTATTTT.

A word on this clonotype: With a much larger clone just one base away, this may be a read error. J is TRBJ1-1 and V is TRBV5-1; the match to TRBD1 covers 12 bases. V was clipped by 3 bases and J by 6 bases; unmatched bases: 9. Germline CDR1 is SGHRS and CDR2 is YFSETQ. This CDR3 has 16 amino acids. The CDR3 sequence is CASSCDPGQGASEAFF. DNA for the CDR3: TGCGCCAGCAGCTGCGATCCGGGACAGGGGGCCTCTGAAGCTTTCTTT.

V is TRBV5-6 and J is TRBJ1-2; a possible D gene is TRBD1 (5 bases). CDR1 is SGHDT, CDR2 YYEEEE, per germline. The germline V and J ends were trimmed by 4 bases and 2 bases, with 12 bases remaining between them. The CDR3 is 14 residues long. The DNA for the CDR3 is TGTGCCAGCAGCACTGAGGGGCAGAACTATGGCTACACCTTC. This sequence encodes CASSTEGQNYGYTF.

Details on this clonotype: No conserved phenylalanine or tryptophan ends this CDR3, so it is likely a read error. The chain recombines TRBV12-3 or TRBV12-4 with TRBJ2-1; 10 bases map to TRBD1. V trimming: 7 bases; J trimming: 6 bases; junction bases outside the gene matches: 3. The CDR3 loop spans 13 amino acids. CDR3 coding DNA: TGTGCCAGCAATGGGACAGGGGTCAATGAGCAGTTCATC. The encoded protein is CASNGTGVNEQFI.

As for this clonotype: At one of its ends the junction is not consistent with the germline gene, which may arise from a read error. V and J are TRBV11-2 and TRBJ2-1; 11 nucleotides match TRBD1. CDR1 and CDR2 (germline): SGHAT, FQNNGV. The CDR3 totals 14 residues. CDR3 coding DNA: TGTGCCAGCTACCTGGGGACAGGGGGGAATGAGCAGCTCTTC. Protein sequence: CASYLGTGGNEQLF.

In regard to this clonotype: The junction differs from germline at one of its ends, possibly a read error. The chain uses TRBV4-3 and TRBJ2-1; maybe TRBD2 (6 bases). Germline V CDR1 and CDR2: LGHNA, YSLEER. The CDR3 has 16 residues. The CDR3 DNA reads TGCGCCAGCAGCCAAGATGGGGCTAGCGCCTACAATGAGCGGTTCTTC. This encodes CASSQDGASAYNERFF.

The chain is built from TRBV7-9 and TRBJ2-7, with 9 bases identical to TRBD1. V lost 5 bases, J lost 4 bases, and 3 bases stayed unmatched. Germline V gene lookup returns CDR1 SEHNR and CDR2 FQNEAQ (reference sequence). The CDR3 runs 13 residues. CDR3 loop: CASSIGQGYEQYF. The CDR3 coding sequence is TGTGCCAGCAGCATCGGACAGGGGTACGAGCAGTACTTC.

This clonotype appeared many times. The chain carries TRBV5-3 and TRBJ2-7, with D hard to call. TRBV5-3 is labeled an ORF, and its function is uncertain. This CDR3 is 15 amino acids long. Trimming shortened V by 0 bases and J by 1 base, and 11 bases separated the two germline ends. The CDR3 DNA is TGTGCCAGAAGCTTGGAAATCCTCTTTTCCTACGAGCAGTACTTC. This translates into CARSLEILFSYEQYF.

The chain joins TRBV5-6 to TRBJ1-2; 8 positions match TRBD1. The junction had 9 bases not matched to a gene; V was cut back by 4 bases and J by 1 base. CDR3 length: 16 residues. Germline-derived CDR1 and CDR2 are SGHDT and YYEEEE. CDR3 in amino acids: CASSLGWTGINYGYTF. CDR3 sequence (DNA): TGTGCCAGCAGCCTTGGATGGACAGGGATTAACTATGGCTACACCTTC.

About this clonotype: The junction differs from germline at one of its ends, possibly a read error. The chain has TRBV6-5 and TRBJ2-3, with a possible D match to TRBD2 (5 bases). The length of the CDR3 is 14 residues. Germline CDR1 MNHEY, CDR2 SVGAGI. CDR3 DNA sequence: TGTGCCAGCAATTACGCGTCTAGCACAGATATGCAGTATTTT. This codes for CASNYASSTDMQYF.

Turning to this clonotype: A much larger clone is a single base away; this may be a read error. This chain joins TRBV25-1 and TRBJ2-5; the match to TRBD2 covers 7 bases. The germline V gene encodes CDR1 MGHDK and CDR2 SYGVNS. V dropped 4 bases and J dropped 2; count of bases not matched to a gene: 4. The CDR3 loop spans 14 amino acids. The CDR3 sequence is CASSATSEQETQYF. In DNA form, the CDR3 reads TGTGCCAGCAGTGCAACTAGCGAACAAGAGACCCAGTACTTC.

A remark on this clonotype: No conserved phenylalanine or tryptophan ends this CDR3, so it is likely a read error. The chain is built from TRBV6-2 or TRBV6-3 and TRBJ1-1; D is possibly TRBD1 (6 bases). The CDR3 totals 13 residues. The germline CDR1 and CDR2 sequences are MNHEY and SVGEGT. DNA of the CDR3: TGTGCCAGCACTTACGGTCAGGGGACTGAAGCTTTCCTT. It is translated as CASTYGQGTEAFL.

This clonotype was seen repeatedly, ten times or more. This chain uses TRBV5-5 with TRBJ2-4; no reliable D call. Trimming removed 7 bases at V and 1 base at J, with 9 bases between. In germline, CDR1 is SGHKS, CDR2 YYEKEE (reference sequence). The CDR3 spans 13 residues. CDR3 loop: CASGIGAKNIQYF. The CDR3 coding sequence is TGTGCCAGCGGGATAGGGGCCAAAAACATTCAGTACTTC.

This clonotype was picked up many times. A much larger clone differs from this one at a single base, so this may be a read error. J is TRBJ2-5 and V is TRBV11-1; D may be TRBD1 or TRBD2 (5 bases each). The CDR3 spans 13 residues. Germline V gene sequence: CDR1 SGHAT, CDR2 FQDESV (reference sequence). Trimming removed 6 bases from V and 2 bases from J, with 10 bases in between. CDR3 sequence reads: CASSWDGQETQYF. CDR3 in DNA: TGTGCCAGCAGTTGGGACGGTCAAGAGACCCAGTACTTC.

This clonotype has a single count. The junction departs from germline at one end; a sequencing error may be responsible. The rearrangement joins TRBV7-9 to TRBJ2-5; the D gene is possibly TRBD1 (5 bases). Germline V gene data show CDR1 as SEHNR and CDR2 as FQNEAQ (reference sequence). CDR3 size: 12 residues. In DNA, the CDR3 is TGTGCCAGCATGGGGCGCGTTGAGACCCTGTACTTC. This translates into CASMGRVETLYF.

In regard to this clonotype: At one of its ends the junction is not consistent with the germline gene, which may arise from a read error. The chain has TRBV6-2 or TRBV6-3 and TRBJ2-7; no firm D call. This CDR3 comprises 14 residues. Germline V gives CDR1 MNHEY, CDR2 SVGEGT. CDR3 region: CANSYPPTNYEQYF. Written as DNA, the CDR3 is TGTGCCAACAGTTACCCTCCAACGAACTACGAGCAGTACTTC.

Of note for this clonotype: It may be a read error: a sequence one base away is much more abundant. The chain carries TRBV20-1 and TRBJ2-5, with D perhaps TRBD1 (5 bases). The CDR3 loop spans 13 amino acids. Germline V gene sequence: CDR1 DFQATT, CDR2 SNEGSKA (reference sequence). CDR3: CNATNRYQETQYF. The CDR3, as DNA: TGCAATGCTACCAACAGGTACCAAGAGACCCAGTACTTC.

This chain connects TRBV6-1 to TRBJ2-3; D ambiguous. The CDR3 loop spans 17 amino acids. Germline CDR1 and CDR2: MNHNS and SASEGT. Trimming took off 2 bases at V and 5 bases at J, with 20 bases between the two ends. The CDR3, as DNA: TGTGCCAGCAGTGAATCGGCTACGAGGAATTTGAGAGATACGCAGTATTTT. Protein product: CASSESATRNLRDTQYF.

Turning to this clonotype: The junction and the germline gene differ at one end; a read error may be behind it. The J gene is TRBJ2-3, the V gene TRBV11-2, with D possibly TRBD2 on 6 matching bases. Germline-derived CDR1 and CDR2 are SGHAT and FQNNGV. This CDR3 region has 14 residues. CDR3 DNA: TGTGCCAACAACATCAGTGGGGCGGGACTCGCGCAATATTTT. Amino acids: CANNISGAGLAQYF.